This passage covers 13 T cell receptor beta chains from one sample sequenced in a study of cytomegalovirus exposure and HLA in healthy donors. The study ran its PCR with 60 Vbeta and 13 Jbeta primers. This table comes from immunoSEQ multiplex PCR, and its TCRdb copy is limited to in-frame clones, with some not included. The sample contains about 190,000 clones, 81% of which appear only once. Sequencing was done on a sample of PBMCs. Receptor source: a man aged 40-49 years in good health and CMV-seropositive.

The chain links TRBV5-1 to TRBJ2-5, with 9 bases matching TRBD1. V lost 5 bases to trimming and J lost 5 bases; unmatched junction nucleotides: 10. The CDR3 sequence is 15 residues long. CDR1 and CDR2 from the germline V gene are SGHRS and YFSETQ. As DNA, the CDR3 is TGCGCCAGCAGACCGACAGGGGGGACATCGGAGACCCAGTACTTC. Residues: CASRPTGGTSETQYF.

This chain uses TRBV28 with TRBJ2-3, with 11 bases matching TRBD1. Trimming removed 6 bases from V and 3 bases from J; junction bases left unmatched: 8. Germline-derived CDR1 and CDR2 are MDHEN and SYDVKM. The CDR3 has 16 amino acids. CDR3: CASSGRTGGITDTQYF. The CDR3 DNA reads TGTGCCAGCAGCGGAAGGACAGGGGGCATTACAGATACGCAGTATTTT.

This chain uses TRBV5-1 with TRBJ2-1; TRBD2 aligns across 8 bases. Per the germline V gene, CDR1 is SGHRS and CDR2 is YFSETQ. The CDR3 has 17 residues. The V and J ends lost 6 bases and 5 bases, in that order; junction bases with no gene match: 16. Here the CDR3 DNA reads TGCGCCAGCAACCTACTACCCGGGACTAGTTCCCACAATGAGCAGTTCTTC. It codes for CASNLLPGTSSHNEQFF. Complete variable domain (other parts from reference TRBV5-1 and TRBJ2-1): KAGVTQTPRYLIKTRGQQVTLSCSPISGHRSVSWYQQTPGQGLQFLFEYFSETQRNKGNFPGRFSGRQFSNSRSEMNVSTLELGDSALYLCASNLLPGTSSHNEQFFGPGTRLTVL.

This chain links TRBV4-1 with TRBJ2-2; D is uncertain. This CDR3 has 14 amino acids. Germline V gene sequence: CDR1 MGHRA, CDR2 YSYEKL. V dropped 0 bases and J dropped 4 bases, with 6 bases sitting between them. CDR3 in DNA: TGCGCCAGCAGCCAAGACAGGTCCACCGGGGAGCTGTTTTTT. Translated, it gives CASSQDRSTGELFF.

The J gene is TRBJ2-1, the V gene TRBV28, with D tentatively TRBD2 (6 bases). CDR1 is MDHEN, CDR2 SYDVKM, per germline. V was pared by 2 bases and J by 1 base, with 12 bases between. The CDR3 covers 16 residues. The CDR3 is CASSLGTLLSYNEQFF. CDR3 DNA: TGTGCCAGCAGTTTAGGGACTTTACTTTCCTACAATGAGCAGTTCTTC.

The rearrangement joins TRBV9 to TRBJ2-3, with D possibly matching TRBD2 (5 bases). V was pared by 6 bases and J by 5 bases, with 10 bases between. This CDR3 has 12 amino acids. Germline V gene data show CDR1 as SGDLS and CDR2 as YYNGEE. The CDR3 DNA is TGTGCCAGCACCGGACGGGAAGATACGCAGTATTTT. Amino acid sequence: CASTGREDTQYF.

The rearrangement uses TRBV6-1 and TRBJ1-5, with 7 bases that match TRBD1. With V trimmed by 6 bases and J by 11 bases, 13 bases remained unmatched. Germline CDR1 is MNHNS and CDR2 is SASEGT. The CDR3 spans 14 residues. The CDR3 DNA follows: TGTGCCAGCAGAGAAAGGGCTTTACAGGGGTCCCAGCATTTT. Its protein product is CASRERALQGSQHF.

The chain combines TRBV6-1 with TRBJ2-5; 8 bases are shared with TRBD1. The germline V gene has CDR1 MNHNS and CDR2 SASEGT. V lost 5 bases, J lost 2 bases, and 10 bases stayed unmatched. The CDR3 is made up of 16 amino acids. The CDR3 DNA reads TGTGCCAGCAGTAAAGGACAGGGAAGGGGGCAAGAGACCCAGTACTTC. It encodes CASSKGQGRGQETQYF.

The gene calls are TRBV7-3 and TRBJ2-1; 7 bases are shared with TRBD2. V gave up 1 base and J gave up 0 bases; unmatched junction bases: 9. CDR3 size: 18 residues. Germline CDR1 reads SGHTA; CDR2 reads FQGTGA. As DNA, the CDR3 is TGTGCCAGCAGCTTAAGGGGGGGACGGAACTACTCCTACAATGAGCAGTTCTTC. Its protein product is CASSLRGGRNYSYNEQFF.

The CDR3 DNA reads TGTGCCAGCAGCTTACTAACGGTCCCACAAGAGACCCAGTACTTC. Encoded protein: CASSLLTVPQETQYF. The gene calls are TRBV7-2 and TRBJ2-5; D remains ambiguous. V lost 2 bases and J lost 2, with 12 bases in between. Germline V lookup: CDR1 SGHTA, CDR2 FQGNSA. CDR3 length: 15 amino acids.

The DNA of the CDR3 is TGCGCCAGCAGCGACCTACTAGCGGGGACCGGGGAGCTGTTTTTT. Its protein is CASSDLLAGTGELFF. The chain links TRBV5-1 to TRBJ2-2; TRBD2 matches at 10 bases. J was trimmed by 5 bases and V by 4 bases; bases with no gene match: 5. The CDR3 totals 15 residues. In germline, CDR1 is SGHRS, CDR2 YFSETQ.

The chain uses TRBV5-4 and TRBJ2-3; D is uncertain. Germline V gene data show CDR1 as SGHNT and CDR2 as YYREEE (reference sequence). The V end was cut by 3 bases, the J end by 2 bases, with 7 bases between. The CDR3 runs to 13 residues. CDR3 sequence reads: CASSSRPTDTQYF. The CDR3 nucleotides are TGTGCCAGCAGCTCTAGGCCCACAGATACGCAGTATTTT.

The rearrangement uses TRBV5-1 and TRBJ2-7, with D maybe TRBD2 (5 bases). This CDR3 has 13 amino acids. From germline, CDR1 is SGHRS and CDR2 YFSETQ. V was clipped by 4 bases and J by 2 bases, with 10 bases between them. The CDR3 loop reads CASSPRDPYEQYF. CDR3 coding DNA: TGCGCCAGCAGCCCCCGGGATCCCTACGAGCAGTACTTC.